This TCR beta chain was obtained from a study of CXCR3-negative and CXCR3-positive naive CD8 T cells. At the level of the study: Across all libraries, TRB reads numbered about 135 million, with about 1.5 +/- 0.3 million in each library.

Study outcomes and limitations: TRBV-TRBJ usage was similar across naive CXCR3 subsets but distinct in memory cells. Hydrophobicity of TRB CDR3s was greater in CXCR3-positive naive cells than in CXCR3-negative naive cells. TRB CDR3 properties were used to infer TCR strength, and surface CD5 was comparable between naive subsets.

Comments on this clonotype: No antigen is known for it.

This CDR3 region has 15 residues. Germline CDR1 reads DFQATT; CDR2 reads SNEGSKA (reference sequence). 5' RACE that incorporated UMI labels was used to prepare the TRB cDNA libraries. TCRdb reprocessed the 5' RACE reads and stores each CDR3 protein as one record, lacking DNA. This sample contains over 70,000 distinct CDR3 sequences. Naive CD8+ T cells displayed a CD45RO-CCR7+CD27+CD95- phenotype. The chain has TRBV20-1 and TRBJ2-3. This receptor was obtained from a human donor in good health. Some clones in this sample may be carry-over from other donors' samples. Sequencing used naive CXCR3+ CD8+ T cells from blood. Subset indicated: CD45RO-CCR7+CD27+CD95- naive CD8+ T cells expressing CXCR3 (TNR3+). The CDR3 here is CSARELAASTDTQYF.